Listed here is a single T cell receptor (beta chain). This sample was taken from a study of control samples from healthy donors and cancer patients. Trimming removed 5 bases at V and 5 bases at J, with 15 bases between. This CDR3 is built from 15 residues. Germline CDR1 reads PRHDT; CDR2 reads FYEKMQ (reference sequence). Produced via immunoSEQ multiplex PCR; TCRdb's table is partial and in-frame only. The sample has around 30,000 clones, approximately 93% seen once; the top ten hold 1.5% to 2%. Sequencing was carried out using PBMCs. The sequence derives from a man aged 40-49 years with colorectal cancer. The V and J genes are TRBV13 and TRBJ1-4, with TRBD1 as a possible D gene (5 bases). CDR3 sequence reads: CASSLRGVGNEKLFF. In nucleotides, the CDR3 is TGTGCCAGCAGCCTGCGGGGGGTCGGGAATGAAAAACTGTTTTTT. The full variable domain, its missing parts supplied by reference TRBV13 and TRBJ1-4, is AAGVIQSPRHLIKEKRETATLKCYPIPRHDTVYWYQQGPGQDPQFLISFYEKMQSDKGSIPDRFSAQQFSDYHSELNMSSLELGDSALYFCASSLRGVGNEKLFFGSGTQLSVL.